The clone carrying this T cell receptor beta chain was counted a few times. Its target is not known. The record originates from a study of T cell responses to AZD1222 COVID-19 vaccine. CDR3 size: 14 residues. Germline V gives CDR1 SNHLY, CDR2 FYNNEI. Deletions cut 6 bases from V and 4 bases from J, with 15 bases between. General observations from the study: Within unmutated variant regions lay the reported targets of nearly half of spike-specific TCRs. Compared with day 0, the breadth and depth of the Spike-specific TCR repertoire rose significantly after two doses of AZD1222. Clonal diversity may have been underestimated in mostly white British donors. Seropositivity was recorded at baseline in only 6 or 7 AZD1222 recipients.

TCRdb keeps only in-frame clones here, not all; method: immunoSEQ multiplex PCR. The sample records about 88,000 clones, about 88% being singletons. Specimen: peripheral blood, collected on day 0 of AZD1222 vaccination. This TCR was sampled from an adult in good health. The rearrangement links TRBV2 to TRBJ1-2; TRBD1 is a possible D gene (5 bases). CDR3 DNA: TGTGCCAGCAGGCGGGGGTCACACCCCTATGGCTACACCTTC. Protein product: CASRRGSHPYGYTF.